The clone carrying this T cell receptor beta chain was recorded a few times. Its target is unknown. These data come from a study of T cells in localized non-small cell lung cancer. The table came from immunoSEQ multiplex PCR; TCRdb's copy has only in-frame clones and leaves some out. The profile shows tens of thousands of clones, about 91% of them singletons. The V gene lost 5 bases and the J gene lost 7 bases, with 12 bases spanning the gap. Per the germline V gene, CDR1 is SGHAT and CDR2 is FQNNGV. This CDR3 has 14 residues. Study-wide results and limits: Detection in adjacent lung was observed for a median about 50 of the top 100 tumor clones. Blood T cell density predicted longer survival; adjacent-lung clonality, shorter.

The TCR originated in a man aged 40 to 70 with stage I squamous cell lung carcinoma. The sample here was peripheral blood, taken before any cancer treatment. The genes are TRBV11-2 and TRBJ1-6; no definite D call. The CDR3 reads CASSGRQRNSPLHF. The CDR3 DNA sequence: TGTGCCAGCAGCGGGAGACAAAGGAATTCACCCCTCCACTTT. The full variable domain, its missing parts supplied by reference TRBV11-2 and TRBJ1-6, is EAGVAQSPRYKIIEKRQSVAFWCNPISGHATLYWYQQILGQGPKLLIQFQNNGVVDDSQLPKDRFSAERLKGVDSTLKIQPAKLEDSAVYLCASSGRQRNSPLHFGNGTRLTVT.